The T cell receptor beta chain under discussion was sequenced for a study of blood T cell repertoires in COVID-19. Overall study context: From the United States, Italy and Spain came samples of acute and convalescent COVID-19. The cDNA or gDNA used as material had been derived from T cells, B-cell-depleted T cells, or PBMCs.

The authors' processing: Reference gene primer amplification gave nucleated cell count estimates. Sequenced by immunoSEQ multiplex PCR; TCRdb stores in-frame clones only, minus some. V and J calls and clone size come straight from that table; D and trimming were deduced from the DNA. Of 400,000 to 450,000 clones in the sample, 89% were seen once. CDR3 length equals 16 residues. CDR1 is SEHNR and CDR2 is FQNEAQ in the germline V gene (reference sequence). Trimming shortened V by 6 bases and J by 6 bases, and 21 bases separated the two germline ends. Seattle patients were enrolled while actively infected and followed longitudinally.

Sequencing input: peripheral blood. This receptor was identified in a middle-aged woman with COVID-19, enrolled during active disease. The chain has TRBV7-9 and TRBJ2-4, with D possibly TRBD1 on 6 matching bases. CDR3: CASSSTGRGDTNIQYF. CDR3 sequence (DNA): TGTGCCAGCAGTTCCACAGGGAGAGGGGACACAAACATTCAGTACTTC.